This T cell receptor beta chain was obtained from a study of OX40 agonist ivuxolimab in advanced cancers. Study details: Ivuxolimab, an antibody that agonizes OX40 (CD134), was administered to the patients.

With 3 bases removed from V and 9 bases from J, the gap between germline ends came to 13 bases. The germline V gene has CDR1 SGHTS and CDR2 YDEGEE. The CDR3 is 13 residues long. The table came from immunoSEQ multiplex PCR; TCRdb's copy has only in-frame clones and leaves some out. The sample lists 70,000 to 95,000 clones, 84% occurring once. The rearrangement uses TRBV5-8 and TRBJ1-5; possibly TRBD1 for D (5 bases). The TCR originated in an adult with an advanced solid tumor such as melanoma, head and neck, liver or kidney cancer. The sample here was CD4+ or CD8+ T cells sorted from blood, taken in a trial of the OX40 agonist ivuxolimab. DNA for the CDR3: TGTGCCAGCAGCTCAACAGGTCCGCGGCCCCAGCATTTT. Protein: CASSSTGPRPQHF.